This T cell receptor beta chain came from a study of T cells in tumors after PD-1 blockade. In the study overall: Patients had no prior checkpoint blockade, systemic immunosuppressants, or anti-cancer therapy within 4 weeks. A subset received ongoing vismodegib 150 mg daily alongside anti-PD-1 therapy. Study-level points and caveats: Blood contained approximately 41% of the tumor's TCR clonotypes.

Sequencing used immunoSEQ multiplex PCR; TCRdb keeps in-frame clones, though not all of them. This sample has almost 35,000 clones, with around 72% found just once. This CDR3 comprises 14 residues. Per germline, CDR1 LGHNT and CDR2 FRNRAP. V lost 5 bases, J lost 3 bases, and 7 bases stayed unmatched. Input was about 550 ng to 6,500 ng of genomic DNA from tumor or blood. This clone has a handful of counts. What it recognizes is unknown. Specimen: PBMCs, collected after anti-PD-1 treatment. The source of this sequence is a human donor with basal cell carcinoma. The chain joins TRBV12-5 to TRBJ2-7; TRBD2 matches 7 bases. CDR3 in DNA: TGTGCTAGTGGTGTGCGGGGGTGGTACTACGAGCAGTACTTC. This sequence encodes CASGVRGWYYEQYF.